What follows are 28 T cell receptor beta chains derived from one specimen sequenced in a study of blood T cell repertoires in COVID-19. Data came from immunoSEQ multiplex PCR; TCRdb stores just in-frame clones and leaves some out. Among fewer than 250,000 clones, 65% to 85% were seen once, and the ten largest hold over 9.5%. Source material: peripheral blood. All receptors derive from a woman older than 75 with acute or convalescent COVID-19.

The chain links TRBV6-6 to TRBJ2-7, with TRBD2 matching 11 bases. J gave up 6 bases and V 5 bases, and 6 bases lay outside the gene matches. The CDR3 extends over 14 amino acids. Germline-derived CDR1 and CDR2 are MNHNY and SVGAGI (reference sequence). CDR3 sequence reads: CASSLTSGSSEQYF. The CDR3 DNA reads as TGTGCCAGCAGTCTCACTAGCGGGAGTAGCGAGCAGTACTTC.

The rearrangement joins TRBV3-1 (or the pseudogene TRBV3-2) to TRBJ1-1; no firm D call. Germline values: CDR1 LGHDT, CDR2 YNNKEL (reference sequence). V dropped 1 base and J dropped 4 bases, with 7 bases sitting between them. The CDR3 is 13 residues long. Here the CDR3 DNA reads TGTGCCAGCAGCCAAGCCCGGAGCACTGAAGCTTTCTTT. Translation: CASSQARSTEAFF.

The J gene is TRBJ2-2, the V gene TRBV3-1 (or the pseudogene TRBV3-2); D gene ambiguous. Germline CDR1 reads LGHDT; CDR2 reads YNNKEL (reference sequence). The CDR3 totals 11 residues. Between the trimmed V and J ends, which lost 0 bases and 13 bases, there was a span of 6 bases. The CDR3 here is CASSQEARLFF. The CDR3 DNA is TGTGCCAGCAGCCAAGAAGCAAGGCTGTTTTTT.

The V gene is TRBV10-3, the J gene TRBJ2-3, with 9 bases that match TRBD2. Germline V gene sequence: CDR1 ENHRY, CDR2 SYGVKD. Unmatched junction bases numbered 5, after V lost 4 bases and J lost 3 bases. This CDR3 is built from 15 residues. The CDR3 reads CAISASSGRTDTQYF. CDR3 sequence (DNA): TGTGCCATCAGTGCATCGAGCGGGAGGACAGATACGCAGTATTTT.

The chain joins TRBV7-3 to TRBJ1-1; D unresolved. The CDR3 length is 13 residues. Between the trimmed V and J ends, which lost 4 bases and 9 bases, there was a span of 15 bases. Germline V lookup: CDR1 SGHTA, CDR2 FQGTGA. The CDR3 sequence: CASSYYYGDKAFF. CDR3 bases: TGTGCCAGCAGCTATTACTACGGGGATAAAGCTTTCTTT.

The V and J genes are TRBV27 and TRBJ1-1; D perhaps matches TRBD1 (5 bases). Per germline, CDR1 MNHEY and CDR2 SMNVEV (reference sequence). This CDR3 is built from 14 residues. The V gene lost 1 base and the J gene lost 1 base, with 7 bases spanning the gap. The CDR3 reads CASSLFGANTEAFF. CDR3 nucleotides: TGTGCCAGCAGTTTATTTGGGGCGAACACTGAAGCTTTCTTT.

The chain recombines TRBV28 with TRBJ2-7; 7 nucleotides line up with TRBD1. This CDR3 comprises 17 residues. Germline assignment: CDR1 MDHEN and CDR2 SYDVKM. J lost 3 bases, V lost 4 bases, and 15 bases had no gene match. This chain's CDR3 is CASSSYLTGLVRYEQYF. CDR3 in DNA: TGTGCCAGCAGTTCATACCTGACAGGGTTGGTGCGCTACGAGCAGTACTTC.

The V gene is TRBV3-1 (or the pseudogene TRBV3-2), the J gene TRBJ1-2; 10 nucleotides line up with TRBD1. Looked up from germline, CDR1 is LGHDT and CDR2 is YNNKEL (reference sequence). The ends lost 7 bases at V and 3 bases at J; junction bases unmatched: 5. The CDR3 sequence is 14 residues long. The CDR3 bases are TGTGCCAGCAAGACAGGGGGCGCGGACTATGGCTACACCTTC. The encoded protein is CASKTGGADYGYTF.

The CDR3 here is CASSSDSYEQYF. The DNA of the CDR3 is TGCGCCAGCAGCTCGGACAGCTACGAGCAGTACTTC. This chain uses TRBV5-1 with TRBJ2-7; D perhaps matches TRBD1 (6 bases). V shed 3 bases and J shed 3 bases, with 7 bases lying between them. The CDR3 is made up of 12 amino acids. CDR1 and CDR2 from the germline V gene are SGHRS and YFSETQ.

CDR3 bases: TGTGCCATCAGTGAGGTTGGGGAGGGGCGATACGAGCAGTACTTC. Translation gives CAISEVGEGRYEQYF. This chain joins TRBV10-3 and TRBJ2-7; TRBD2 matches at 7 bases. The CDR3 totals 15 residues. CDR1 is ENHRY, CDR2 SYGVKD, per germline. Losses at the gene ends were 2 bases for V and 4 bases for J; bases not matched to a gene: 8.

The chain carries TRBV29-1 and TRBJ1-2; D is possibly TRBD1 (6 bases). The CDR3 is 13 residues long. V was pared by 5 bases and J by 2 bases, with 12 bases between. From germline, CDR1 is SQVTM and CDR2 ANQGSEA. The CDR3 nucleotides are TGCAGCGTTAGGGCAGGGGAGAACTATGGCTACACCTTC. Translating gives CSVRAGENYGYTF.

The CDR3 region has the DNA TGTGCCAGCACCTCAGGTGTGGTAGAGACCTACGAGCAGTACTTC. Protein: CASTSGVVETYEQYF. The chain links TRBV11-2 to TRBJ2-7, with no clear D. V shed 7 bases and J shed 2 bases, with 18 bases lying between them. The germline gives CDR1 SGHAT, CDR2 FQNNGV. The CDR3 runs to 15 residues.

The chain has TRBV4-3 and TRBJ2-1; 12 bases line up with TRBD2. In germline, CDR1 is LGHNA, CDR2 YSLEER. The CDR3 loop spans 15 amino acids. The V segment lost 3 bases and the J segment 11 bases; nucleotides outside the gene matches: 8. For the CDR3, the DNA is TGCGCCAGCAGCCACCGACTAGCGGGGGAGTTTCAGCAGTTCTTC. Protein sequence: CASSHRLAGEFQQFF.

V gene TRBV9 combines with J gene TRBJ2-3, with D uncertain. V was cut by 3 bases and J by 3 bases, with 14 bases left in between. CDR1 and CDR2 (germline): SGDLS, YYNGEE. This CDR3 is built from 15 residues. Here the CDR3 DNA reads TGTGCCAGCAGCGGCCAGATCTTTACAACAGATACGCAGTATTTT. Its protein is CASSGQIFTTDTQYF.

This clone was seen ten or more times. The CDR3: CAWSRLGTGEETQYF. CDR3 sequence (DNA): TGTGCCTGGAGTCGCCTGGGGACAGGGGAAGAGACCCAGTACTTC. The V gene is TRBV30, the J gene TRBJ2-5, with 10 bases lining up with TRBD1. Germline loops: CDR1 GTSNPN, CDR2 SVGIG (reference sequence). The junction had 6 bases not matched to a gene; V was cut back by 2 bases and J by 3 bases. The CDR3 loop spans 15 amino acids.

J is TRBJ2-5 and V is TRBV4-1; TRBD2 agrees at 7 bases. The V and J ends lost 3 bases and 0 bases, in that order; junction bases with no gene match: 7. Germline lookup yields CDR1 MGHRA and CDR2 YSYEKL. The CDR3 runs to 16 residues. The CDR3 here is CASSHPGLTYQETQYF. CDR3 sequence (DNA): TGCGCCAGCAGCCATCCGGGACTAACGTACCAAGAGACCCAGTACTTC.

The CDR3 is CASSYSYRGPTPLNTEAFF. In DNA form, the CDR3 reads TGTGCCAGCAGTTACTCCTACAGGGGGCCAACCCCTTTGAACACTGAAGCTTTCTTT. V is TRBV6-2 or TRBV6-3 and J is TRBJ1-1; 9 positions match TRBD1. Germline assignment: CDR1 MNHEY and CDR2 SVGEGT. The CDR3 extends over 19 amino acids. With 0 bases clipped from V and 0 bases from J, the junction kept 11 bases outside the gene matches.

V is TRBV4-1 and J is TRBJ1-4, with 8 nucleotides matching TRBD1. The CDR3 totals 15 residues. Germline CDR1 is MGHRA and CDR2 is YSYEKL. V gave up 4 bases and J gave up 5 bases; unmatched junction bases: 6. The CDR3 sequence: CASSRSGQENEKLFF. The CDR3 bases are TGCGCCAGCAGCCGATCGGGACAGGAGAATGAAAAACTGTTTTTT.

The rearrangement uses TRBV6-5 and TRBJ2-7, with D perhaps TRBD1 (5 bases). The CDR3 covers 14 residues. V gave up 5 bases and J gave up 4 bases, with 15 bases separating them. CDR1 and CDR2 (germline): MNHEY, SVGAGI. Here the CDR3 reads CASSIQGRSYEQYF. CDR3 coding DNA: TGTGCCAGCAGTATTCAGGGTAGATCGTACGAGCAGTACTTC.

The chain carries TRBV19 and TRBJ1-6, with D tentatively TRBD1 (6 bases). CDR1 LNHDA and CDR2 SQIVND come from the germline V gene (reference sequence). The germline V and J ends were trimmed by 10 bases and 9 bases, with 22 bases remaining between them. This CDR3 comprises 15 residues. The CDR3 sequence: CATTQGGRGGSPLHF. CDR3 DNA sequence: TGTGCCACCACCCAAGGAGGTCGAGGGGGTTCACCCCTCCACTTT.

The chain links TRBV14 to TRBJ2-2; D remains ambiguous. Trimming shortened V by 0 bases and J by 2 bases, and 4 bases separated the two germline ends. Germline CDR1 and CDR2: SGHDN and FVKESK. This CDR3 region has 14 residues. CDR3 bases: TGTGCCAGCAGCCAAGATCTTAACACCGGGGAGCTGTTTTTT. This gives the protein CASSQDLNTGELFF.

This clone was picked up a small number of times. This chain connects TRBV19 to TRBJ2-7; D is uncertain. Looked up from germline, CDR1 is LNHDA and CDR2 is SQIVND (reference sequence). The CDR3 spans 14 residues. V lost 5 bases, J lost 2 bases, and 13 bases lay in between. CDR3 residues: CASSEGVAPYEQYF. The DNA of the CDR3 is TGTGCCAGTAGTGAAGGAGTAGCACCCTACGAGCAGTACTTC.

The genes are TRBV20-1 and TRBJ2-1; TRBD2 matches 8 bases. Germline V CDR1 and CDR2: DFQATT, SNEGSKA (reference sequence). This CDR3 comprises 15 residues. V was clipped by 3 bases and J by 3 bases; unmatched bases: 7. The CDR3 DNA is TGCAGTGCTAGTGAATTGGCGGGGGGCTACAATGAGCAGTTCTTC. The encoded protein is CSASELAGGYNEQFF.

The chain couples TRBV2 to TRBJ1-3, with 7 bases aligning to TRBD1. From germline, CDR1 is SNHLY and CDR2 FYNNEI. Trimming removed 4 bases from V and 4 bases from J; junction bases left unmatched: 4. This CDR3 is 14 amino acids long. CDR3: CASSAGTAGNTIYF. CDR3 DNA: TGTGCCAGCAGTGCTGGGACAGCCGGAAACACCATATATTTT.

The CDR3 DNA is TGCGCCAGCAGCCAACTTGTCAGCTCCTATAATTCACCCCTCCACTTT. Translated: CASSQLVSSYNSPLHF. The chain is built from TRBV4-1 and TRBJ1-6; D is ambiguous. Germline V CDR1 and CDR2: MGHRA, YSYEKL. V dropped 2 bases and J dropped 0 bases, with 8 bases sitting between them. The CDR3 length is 16 residues.

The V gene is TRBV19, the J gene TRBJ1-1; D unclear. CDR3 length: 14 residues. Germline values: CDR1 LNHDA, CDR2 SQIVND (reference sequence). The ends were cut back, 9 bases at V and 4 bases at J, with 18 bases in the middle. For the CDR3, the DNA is TGTGCCAGCACTGGGGAGTTACGAAGCACTGAAGCTTTCTTT. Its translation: CASTGELRSTEAFF.

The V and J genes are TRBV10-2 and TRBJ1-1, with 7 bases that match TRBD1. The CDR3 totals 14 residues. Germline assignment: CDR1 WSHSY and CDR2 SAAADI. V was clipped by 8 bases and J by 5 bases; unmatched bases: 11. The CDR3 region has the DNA TGCGCCAGCTGCTCAAGGGGGCTCAATACTGAAGCTTTCTTT. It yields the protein CASCSRGLNTEAFF.

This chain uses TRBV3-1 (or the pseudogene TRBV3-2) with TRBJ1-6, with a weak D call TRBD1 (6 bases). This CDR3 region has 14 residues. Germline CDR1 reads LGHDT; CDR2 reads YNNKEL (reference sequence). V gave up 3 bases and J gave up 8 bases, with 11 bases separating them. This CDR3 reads CASSHQGGDSPLHF. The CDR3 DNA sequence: TGTGCCAGCAGCCATCAAGGGGGAGATTCACCCCTCCACTTT.